This T cell receptor (beta chain) was retrieved from a study of shared clonotypes between healthy human individuals. The donors were all Caucasian adults (living in Nashville, Tennessee). Germline values: CDR1 SGHTA, CDR2 FQGNSA. The trim removed 3 bases at V and 8 bases at J, leaving 7 bases unmatched. This CDR3 region has 15 residues. Several immunoSEQ plates held equal portions of the genomic DNA taken from each subset. Sequencing was performed on unsorted PBMC DNA using ten immunoSEQ deep assay plates. In the authors' workflow: Junction-only immunoSEQ sequences carried no quality scores, so filtering differed. Sequenced by immunoSEQ multiplex PCR; TCRdb stores in-frame clones only, minus some. The DNA gave D and trimming, while V, J and clone size come from that table. Of about 500,000 clones in the sample, roughly four fifths are singletons; the top ten hold more than 10%.

The sequenced sample consisted of PBMCs. The receptor was derived from a woman in her forties in good health. Some clones in this sample may be carry-over from other donors' samples. The V and J genes are TRBV7-2 and TRBJ2-1; 10 bases agree with TRBD2. This CDR3 is CASSLQGSGGDEQFF. The CDR3 DNA sequence: TGTGCCAGCAGCTTGCAGGGAAGCGGGGGGGATGAGCAGTTCTTC.